The 21 T cell receptor beta chains in this list originate from one sample, sequenced in a study of T cell responses to AZD1222 COVID-19 vaccine (dated by TCRdb to 2020 to 2023). Reading the label with the study, this specimen's time point is: about 28 days (+/-7) after the second vaccine dose. What this sample's treatment or condition label stands for: meningococcal conjugate vaccine given as trial control. Library generation was performed with the immunoSEQ multiplex PCR assay. The source is immuneACCESS, and TCRdb retained only in-frame sequences with V and J called. Part of the clones is not carried over; for the studies checked, unresolved V genes explain less than half of this, and the remainder is unexplained. For this sample the table gives 150,000 to 200,000 clones, of which approximately 90% were detected only once. The ten largest clones represent 3.5% to 4% of the sample. The sequencing used peripheral blood, collected 28 days after the second dose of the MenACWY control vaccine. The receptors here all came from an adult who received the MenACWY meningococcal vaccine as a control.

The chain carries TRBV7-3 and TRBJ1-5, with a weak D call TRBD1 (6 bases). The CDR3 extends over 13 amino acids. Per germline, CDR1 SGHTA and CDR2 FQGTGA. V lost 5 bases, J lost 4 bases, and 9 bases lay in between. CDR3 region: CASSRDRNQPQHF. CDR3 DNA: TGTGCCAGCAGCCGAGACAGGAATCAGCCCCAGCATTTT.

This rearrangement joins TRBV7-2 to TRBJ2-2; D perhaps matches TRBD2 (6 bases). The germline gives CDR1 SGHTA, CDR2 FQGNSA. Trimming pared 2 bases from V and 0 bases from J, leaving 16 bases between. The CDR3 has 18 residues. The CDR3 region is CASSLKPSGGANTGELFF. The CDR3 DNA sequence: TGTGCCAGCAGCTTAAAACCCTCTGGCGGGGCGAACACCGGGGAGCTGTTTTTT. Variable domain in full (rest from reference TRBV7-2 and TRBJ2-2): GAGVSQSPSNKVTEKGKDVELRCDPISGHTALYWYRQSLGQGLEFLIYFQGNSAPDKSGLPSDRFSAERTGGSVSTLTIQRTQQEDSAVYLCASSLKPSGGANTGELFFGEGSRLTVL.

V and J are TRBV11-2 and TRBJ2-7; the D gene is possibly TRBD1 (5 bases). Trimming stripped 1 base from V and 2 bases from J, with 15 bases between. This CDR3 has 16 amino acids. The V gene's germline CDR1 is SGHAT and CDR2 FQNNGV. CDR3 in amino acids: CASSLVRKRTTYEQYF. The CDR3 coding sequence is TGTGCCAGCAGCTTAGTCAGGAAAAGGACAACCTACGAGCAGTACTTC. The full variable domain, its missing parts supplied by reference TRBV11-2 and TRBJ2-7, is EAGVAQSPRYKIIEKRQSVAFWCNPISGHATLYWYQQILGQGPKLLIQFQNNGVVDDSQLPKDRFSAERLKGVDSTLKIQPAKLEDSAVYLCASSLVRKRTTYEQYFGPGTRLTVT.

In its sample, this clone was seen once. The chain is built from TRBV5-8 and TRBJ2-7; 11 bases fit TRBD2. The CDR3 runs to 15 residues. After removal of 3 bases from V and 2 bases from J, the junction contained 4 bases not matched to a gene. Germline-derived CDR1 and CDR2 are SGHTS and YDEGEE. The CDR3 loop reads CASSWGLAATYEQYF. CDR3 sequence (DNA): TGTGCCAGCAGCTGGGGACTAGCGGCTACCTACGAGCAGTACTTC.

The chain joins TRBV5-4 to TRBJ2-7; the match to TRBD1 covers 7 bases. CDR1 is SGHNT, CDR2 YYREEE, per germline (reference sequence). With V trimmed by 0 bases and J by 0 bases, 6 bases remained unmatched. The CDR3 is made up of 16 amino acids. The CDR3 loop reads CASSLDYRGVSYEQYF. CDR3 nucleotides: TGTGCCAGCAGCTTGGATTACAGGGGAGTCTCCTACGAGCAGTACTTC.

The chain has TRBV7-9 and TRBJ2-2, with a possible D match to TRBD1 (5 bases). Germline assignment: CDR1 SEHNR and CDR2 FQNEAQ (reference sequence). The CDR3 totals 15 residues. V lost 5 bases and J 4 bases, leaving 14 bases between the germline ends. CDR3 amino acids: CASSPQDITTGELFF. As DNA, the CDR3 is TGTGCCAGCAGCCCCCAGGACATTACCACCGGGGAGCTGTTTTTT.

The chain carries TRBV11-2 and TRBJ2-3; no clear D. CDR1 is SGHAT and CDR2 is FQNNGV in the germline V gene. The CDR3 is made up of 13 amino acids. The germline V and J ends were trimmed by 0 bases and 3 bases, with 4 bases remaining between them. The CDR3 protein is CASSLDWTDTQYF. The CDR3 coding sequence is TGTGCCAGCAGCTTAGATTGGACAGATACGCAGTATTTT.

This clone has only one observation. The chain employs TRBV11-1 and TRBJ2-3; D ambiguous. The V gene's germline CDR1 is SGHAT and CDR2 FQDESV (reference sequence). Trimming took 1 base from V and 9 from J, leaving 5 bases between them. The CDR3 is 11 residues long. CDR3 loop: CASSLGQTQYF. CDR3 nucleotide sequence: TGTGCCAGCAGCTTAGGACAAACGCAGTATTTT.

V usage is TRBV19 and J usage is TRBJ1-2, with TRBD1 identical over 7 bases. The CDR3 loop spans 15 amino acids. Germline V gene data show CDR1 as LNHDA and CDR2 as SQIVND (reference sequence). After removal of 0 bases from V and 4 bases from J, the junction contained 5 bases not matched to a gene. CDR3 nucleotides: TGTGCCAGTAGTATAGACTTACAGGGGTCCTATGGCTACACCTTC. This encodes CASSIDLQGSYGYTF.

The V and J genes are TRBV30 and TRBJ1-1; D is uncertain. This CDR3 contains 14 residues. Germline CDR1 and CDR2: GTSNPN and SVGIG (reference sequence). V dropped 7 bases and J dropped 5 bases, with 20 bases sitting between them. CDR3 loop: CASRYRASKTEAFF. CDR3 nucleotides: TGTGCCTCTAGATATAGGGCCTCGAAAACTGAAGCTTTCTTT.

CDR3 protein: CASSRGEGRNQPQHF. The CDR3, as DNA: TGTGCCAGCAGCCGAGGGGAGGGACGCAATCAGCCCCAGCATTTT. The chain employs TRBV27 and TRBJ1-5; D may be TRBD1 (5 bases). This CDR3 has 15 residues. Trimming cost V 6 bases and J 2 bases, with 14 bases left between them. CDR1 is MNHEY and CDR2 is SMNVEV in the germline V gene (reference sequence).

CDR3 in amino acids: CASSPRGGTGPAEAFF. For the CDR3, the DNA is TGTGCCAGCAGCCCCCGAGGGGGAACAGGACCCGCTGAAGCTTTCTTT. This chain joins TRBV11-2 and TRBJ1-1, with TRBD1 as a possible D gene (6 bases). Per germline, CDR1 SGHAT and CDR2 FQNNGV. V lost 5 bases and J lost 6, with 22 bases in between. CDR3 length: 16 residues.

This chain links TRBV6-5 with TRBJ2-2, with D uncertain. The V and J ends lost 4 bases and 4 bases respectively, with 4 bases between them. The CDR3 is made up of 12 amino acids. CDR1 MNHEY and CDR2 SVGAGI come from the germline V gene. The CDR3 DNA follows: TGTGCCAGCAGTTGGGGCACCGGGGAGCTGTTTTTT. Its translation is CASSWGTGELFF.

The chain recombines TRBV19 with TRBJ2-7; 9 bases are shared with TRBD1. Per germline, CDR1 LNHDA and CDR2 SQIVND (reference sequence). V trimming: 3 bases; J trimming: 4 bases; junction bases outside the gene matches: 4. The CDR3 has 14 residues. CDR3 sequence (DNA): TGTGCCAGTAGTATCCGGACAGGGGAATACGAGCAGTACTTC. It yields the protein CASSIRTGEYEQYF.

Of note for this clone: A junction boundary mismatches the germline segment, possibly from a read error. The CDR3 spells CASSLGGFGNTIYF. DNA for the CDR3: TGTGCTAGCAGCTTAGGCGGGTTTGGAAACACCATATATTTT. The chain joins TRBV7-7 to TRBJ1-3; D is uncertain. This CDR3 comprises 14 residues. Looked up from germline, CDR1 is SSHAT and CDR2 is FNYEAQ (reference sequence).

The chain combines TRBV27 with TRBJ1-1; D gene ambiguous. This CDR3 spans 16 amino acids. The V end was cut by 0 bases, the J end by 1 base, with 12 bases between. Germline CDR1 and CDR2: MNHEY and SMNVEV (reference sequence). The CDR3 coding sequence is TGTGCCAGCAGTTTATCAGTAGTCAATGGGAACACTGAAGCTTTCTTT. This gives the protein CASSLSVVNGNTEAFF.

The chain joins TRBV5-1 to TRBJ1-6; 7 positions agree with TRBD1. Germline V CDR1 and CDR2: SGHRS, YFSETQ. The CDR3 covers 16 residues. J gave up 8 bases and V 5 bases, and 13 bases lay outside the gene matches. CDR3 in DNA: TGCGCCAGCAGGCTCAGGACAGGCCGTTTTGATTCACCCCTCCACTTT. Protein: CASRLRTGRFDSPLHF.

V is TRBV19 and J is TRBJ2-1, with 11 bases matching TRBD2. The CDR3 has 15 residues. Germline loops: CDR1 LNHDA, CDR2 SQIVND (reference sequence). V lost 6 bases, J lost 8 bases, and 9 bases stayed unmatched. CDR3 sequence reads: CASRVTSGITDEQFF. CDR3 coding DNA: TGTGCCAGTAGGGTGACTAGCGGGATTACCGATGAGCAGTTCTTC.

This clone appeared a few times. The chain joins TRBV11-3 to TRBJ2-7, with D unresolved. CDR1 and CDR2 from the germline V gene are SGHNT and YENEEA. This CDR3 comprises 14 residues. Deletions cut 0 bases from V and 5 bases from J, with 11 bases between. CDR3 in amino acids: CASSLEARAHEQYF. The CDR3 DNA reads TGTGCCAGCAGCTTAGAGGCCAGAGCCCACGAGCAGTACTTC.

The rearrangement uses TRBV5-1 and TRBJ2-1, with 8 nucleotides matching TRBD1. Trimming cost V 6 bases and J 10 bases; bases outside gene matches: 15. Germline V gene sequence: CDR1 SGHRS, CDR2 YFSETQ. The CDR3 contains 15 residues. The CDR3 loop is CASIPQVGQDQEQFF. In nucleotides, the CDR3 is TGCGCCAGCATCCCCCAGGTGGGACAGGACCAAGAGCAGTTCTTC. The variable domain in full, completed from reference TRBV5-1 and TRBJ2-1, reads KAGVTQTPRYLIKTRGQQVTLSCSPISGHRSVSWYQQTPGQGLQFLFEYFSETQRNKGNFPGRFSGRQFSNSRSEMNVSTLELGDSALYLCASIPQVGQDQEQFFGPGTRLTVL.

The chain is built from TRBV11-3 and TRBJ2-2, with D hard to call. This CDR3 contains 12 residues. V was cut by 0 bases and J by 6 bases, with 2 bases left in between. Germline loops: CDR1 SGHNT, CDR2 YENEEA. The chain's CDR3 is CASSLDPGELFF. Here the CDR3 DNA reads TGTGCCAGCAGCTTAGACCCCGGGGAGCTGTTTTTT.